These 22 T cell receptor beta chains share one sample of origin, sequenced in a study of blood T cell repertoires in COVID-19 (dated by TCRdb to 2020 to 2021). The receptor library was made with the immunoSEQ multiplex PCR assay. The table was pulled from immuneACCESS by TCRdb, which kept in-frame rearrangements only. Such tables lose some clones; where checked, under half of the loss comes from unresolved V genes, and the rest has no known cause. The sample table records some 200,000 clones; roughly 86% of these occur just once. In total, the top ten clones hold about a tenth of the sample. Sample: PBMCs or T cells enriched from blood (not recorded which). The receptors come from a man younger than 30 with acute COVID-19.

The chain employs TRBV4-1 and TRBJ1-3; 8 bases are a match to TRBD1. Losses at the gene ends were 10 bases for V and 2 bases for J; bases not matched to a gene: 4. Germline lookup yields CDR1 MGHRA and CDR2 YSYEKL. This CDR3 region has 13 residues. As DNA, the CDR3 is TGCGCCACCTCAGGGGGCCCTGGAAACACCATATATTTT. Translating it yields CATSGGPGNTIYF.

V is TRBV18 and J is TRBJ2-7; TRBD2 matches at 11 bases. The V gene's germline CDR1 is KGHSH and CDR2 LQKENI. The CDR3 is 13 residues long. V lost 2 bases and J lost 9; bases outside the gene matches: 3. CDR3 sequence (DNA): TGTGCCAGCTCACCAGAAACTAGCGGGAGGCAGTACTTC. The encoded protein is CASSPETSGRQYF. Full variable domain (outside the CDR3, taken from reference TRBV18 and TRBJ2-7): NAGVMQNPRHLVRRRGQEARLRCSPMKGHSHVYWYRQLPEEGLKFMVYLQKENIIDESGMPKERFSAEFPKEGPSILRIQQVVRGDSAAYFCASSPETSGRQYFGPGTRLTVT.

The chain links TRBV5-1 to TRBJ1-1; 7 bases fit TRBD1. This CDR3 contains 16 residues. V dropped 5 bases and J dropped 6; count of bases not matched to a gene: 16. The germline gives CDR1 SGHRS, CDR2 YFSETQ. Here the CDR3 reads CASRTRPTGQPAEAFF. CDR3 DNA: TGCGCCAGCAGGACTCGACCGACAGGGCAGCCGGCTGAAGCTTTCTTT.

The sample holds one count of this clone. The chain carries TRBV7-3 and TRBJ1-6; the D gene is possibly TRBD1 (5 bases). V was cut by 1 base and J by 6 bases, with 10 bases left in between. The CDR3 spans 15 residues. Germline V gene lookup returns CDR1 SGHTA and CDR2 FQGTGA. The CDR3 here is CASSLRGGGNSPLHF. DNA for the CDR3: TGTGCCAGCAGCTTAAGGGGGGGAGGTAATTCACCCCTCCACTTT.

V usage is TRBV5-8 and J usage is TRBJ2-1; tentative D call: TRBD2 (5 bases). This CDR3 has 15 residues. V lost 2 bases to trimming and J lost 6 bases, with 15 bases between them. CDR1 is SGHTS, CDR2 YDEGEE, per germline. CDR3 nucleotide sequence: TGTGCCAGCAGCTTTAGGTGGGAGCGGTCCAATGAGCAGTTCTTC. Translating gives CASSFRWERSNEQFF.

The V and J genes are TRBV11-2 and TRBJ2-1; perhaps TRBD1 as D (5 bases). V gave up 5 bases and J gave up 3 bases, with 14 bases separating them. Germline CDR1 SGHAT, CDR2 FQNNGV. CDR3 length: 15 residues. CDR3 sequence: CASSPRRTSYNEQFF. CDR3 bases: TGTGCCAGCAGCCCTCGGCGGACAAGCTACAATGAGCAGTTCTTC.

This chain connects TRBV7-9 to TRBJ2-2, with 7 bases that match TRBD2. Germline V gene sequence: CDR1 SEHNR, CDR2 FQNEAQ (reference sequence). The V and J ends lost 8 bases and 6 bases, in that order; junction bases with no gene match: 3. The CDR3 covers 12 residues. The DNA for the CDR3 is TGTGCCAGCCACCGGGGGGCCGGGGAGCTGTTTTTT. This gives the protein CASHRGAGELFF.

The CDR3, as DNA: TGTGCCAGCAGCTCTGGGACTAGCGGGAGGGTGGGGACCCAGTACTTC. Amino acid sequence: CASSSGTSGRVGTQYF. V usage is TRBV7-2 and J usage is TRBJ2-5; 16 bases align to TRBD2. The CDR3 is made up of 16 amino acids. CDR1 and CDR2 from the germline V gene are SGHTA and FQGNSA. J gave up 7 bases and V 4 bases, and 6 bases lay outside the gene matches.

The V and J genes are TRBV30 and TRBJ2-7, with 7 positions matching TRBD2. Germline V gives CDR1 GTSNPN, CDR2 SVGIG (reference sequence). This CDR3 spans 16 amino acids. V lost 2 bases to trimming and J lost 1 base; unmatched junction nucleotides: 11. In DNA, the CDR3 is TGTGCCTGGAGTTACTACGGGGACTACCTATCCTACGAGCAGTACTTC. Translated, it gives CAWSYYGDYLSYEQYF.

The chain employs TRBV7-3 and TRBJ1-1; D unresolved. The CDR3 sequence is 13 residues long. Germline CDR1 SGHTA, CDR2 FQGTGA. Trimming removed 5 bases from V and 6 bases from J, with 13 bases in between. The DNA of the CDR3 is TGTGCCAGCAGCCAAGTTGGCGGGGCTGAAGCTTTCTTT. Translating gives CASSQVGGAEAFF.

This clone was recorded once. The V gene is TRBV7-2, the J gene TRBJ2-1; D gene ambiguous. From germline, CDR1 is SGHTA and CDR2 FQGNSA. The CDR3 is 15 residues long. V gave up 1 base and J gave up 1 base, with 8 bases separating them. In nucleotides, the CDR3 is TGTGCCAGCAGCTTAGTGGGCAGTTCCTACAATGAGCAGTTCTTC. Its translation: CASSLVGSSYNEQFF.

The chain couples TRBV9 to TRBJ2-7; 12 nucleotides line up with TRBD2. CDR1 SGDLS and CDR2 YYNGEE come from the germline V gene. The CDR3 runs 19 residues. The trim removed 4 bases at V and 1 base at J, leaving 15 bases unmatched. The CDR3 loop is CASSTQGGVGTSGSYEQYF. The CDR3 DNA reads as TGTGCCAGCAGCACCCAGGGGGGGGTAGGGACTAGCGGGTCCTACGAGCAGTACTTC. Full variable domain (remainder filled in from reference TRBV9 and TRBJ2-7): DSGVTQTPKHLITATGQRVTLRCSPRSGDLSVYWYQQSLDQGLQFLIQYYNGEERAKGNILERFSAQQFPDLHSELNLSSLELGDSALYFCASSTQGGVGTSGSYEQYFGPGTRLTVT.

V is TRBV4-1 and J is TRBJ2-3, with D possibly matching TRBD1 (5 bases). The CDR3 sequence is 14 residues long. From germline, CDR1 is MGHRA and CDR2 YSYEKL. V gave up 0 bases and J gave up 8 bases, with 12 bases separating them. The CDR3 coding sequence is TGCGCCAGCAGCCAAGAGGAAGGGGTTGGTACGCAGTATTTT. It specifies CASSQEEGVGTQYF.

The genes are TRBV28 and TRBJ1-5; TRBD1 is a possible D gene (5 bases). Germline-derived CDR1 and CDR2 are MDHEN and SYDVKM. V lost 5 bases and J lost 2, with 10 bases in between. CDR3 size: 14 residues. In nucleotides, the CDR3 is TGTGCCAGCAGTACCCAGGGCCGCAATCAGCCCCAGCATTTT. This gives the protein CASSTQGRNQPQHF.

CDR3 amino acids: CASSLEVTGNYGYTF. As DNA, the CDR3 is TGTGCCAGCAGTTTAGAAGTGACAGGAAACTATGGCTACACCTTC. The rearrangement links TRBV28 to TRBJ1-2, with a tentative D call TRBD1 (6 bases). Trimming took 2 bases from V and 2 from J, leaving 12 bases between them. CDR3 length equals 15 residues. Looked up from germline, CDR1 is MDHEN and CDR2 is SYDVKM.

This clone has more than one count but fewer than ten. CDR3 DNA sequence: TGTGCCAGCAGTCGGACTAAGGTTAAAGATGGCTACACCTTC. This translates into CASSRTKVKDGYTF. V is TRBV6-5 and J is TRBJ1-2; D is unresolved. V was trimmed by 5 bases and J by 6 bases, leaving 16 bases between them. The CDR3 is 14 residues long. Looked up from germline, CDR1 is MNHEY and CDR2 is SVGAGI.

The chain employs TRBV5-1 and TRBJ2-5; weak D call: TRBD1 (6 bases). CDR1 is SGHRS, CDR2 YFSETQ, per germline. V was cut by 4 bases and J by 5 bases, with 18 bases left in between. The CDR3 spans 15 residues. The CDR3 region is CASSLSWGLGETQYF. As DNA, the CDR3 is TGCGCCAGCAGCCTATCGTGGGGGCTTGGGGAGACCCAGTACTTC.

In nucleotides, the CDR3 is TGTGCCAGCAGCTTGGGGAGCTCTGGAAACACCATATATTTT. Its protein product is CASSLGSSGNTIYF. This rearrangement joins TRBV5-6 to TRBJ1-3; D uncertain. This CDR3 has 14 amino acids. The V gene's germline CDR1 is SGHDT and CDR2 YYEEEE. Trimming left V 0 bases short and J 0 bases short, with 4 bases between. Full variable domain (outside the CDR3, taken from reference TRBV5-6 and TRBJ1-3): DAGVTQSPTHLIKTRGQQVTLRCSPKSGHDTVSWYQQALGQGPQFIFQYYEEEERQRGNFPDRFSGHQFPNYSSELNVNALLLGDSALYLCASSLGSSGNTIYFGEGSWLTVV.

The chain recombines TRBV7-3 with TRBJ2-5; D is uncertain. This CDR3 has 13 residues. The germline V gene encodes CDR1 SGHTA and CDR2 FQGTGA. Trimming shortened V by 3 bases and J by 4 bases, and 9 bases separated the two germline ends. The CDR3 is CASSFGFGETQYF. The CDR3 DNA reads TGTGCCAGCAGCTTCGGGTTTGGAGAGACCCAGTACTTC.

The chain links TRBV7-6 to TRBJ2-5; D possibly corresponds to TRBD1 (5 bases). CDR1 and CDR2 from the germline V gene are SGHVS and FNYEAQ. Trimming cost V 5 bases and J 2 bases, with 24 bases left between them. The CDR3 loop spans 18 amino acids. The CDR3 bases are TGTGCCAGCAGCATAACCGGGCCGCGGCACCAGGGACAAGAGACCCAGTACTTC. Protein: CASSITGPRHQGQETQYF.

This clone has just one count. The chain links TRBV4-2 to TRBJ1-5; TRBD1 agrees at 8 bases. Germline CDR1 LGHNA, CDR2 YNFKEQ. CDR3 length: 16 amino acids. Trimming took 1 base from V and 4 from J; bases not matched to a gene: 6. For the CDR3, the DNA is TGTGCCAGCAGCCAAGCTGCAGGGGGCGGTAATCAGCCCCAGCATTTT. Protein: CASSQAAGGGNQPQHF.

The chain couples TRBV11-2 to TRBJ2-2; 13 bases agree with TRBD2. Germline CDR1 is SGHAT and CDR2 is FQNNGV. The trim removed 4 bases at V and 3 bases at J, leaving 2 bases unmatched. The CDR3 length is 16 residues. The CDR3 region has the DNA TGTGCCAGCAGCTCAGGACTAGCGGGAGACACCGGGGAGCTGTTTTTT. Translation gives CASSSGLAGDTGELFF.